The entry below describes one T cell receptor (beta chain). Antigen specificity is unknown. This record belongs to a study of CD4+ T cells in melanoma. The method was immunoSEQ multiplex PCR; TCRdb's version includes in-frame clones alone and lacks a portion of them. Here the sample spans 20,000 to 25,000 clones, almost 85% being singletons. The CDR3 consists of 13 residues. V shed 5 bases and J shed 5 bases, with 11 bases lying between them. Per the germline V gene, CDR1 is SGDLS and CDR2 is YYNGEE. Whole-study findings and limits: CD8+ T cell, macrophage and B cell function reportedly correlated with neoantigen-specific CD4+ T cells.

Sequenced material: cells from a culture (not recorded whether cultured in vitro). The genes are TRBV9 and TRBJ2-1; D perhaps matches TRBD2 (5 bases). The sequence was obtained from a human donor with melanoma. The CDR3 DNA follows: TGTGCCAGCAGTCTAGACTACCACAATGAGCAGTTCTTC. It translates to CASSLDYHNEQFF.